This T cell receptor (beta chain) came from a study of blood T cells in healthy people across ages. Study as a whole: Roughly one uniquely barcoded beta molecule per two T cells was captured.

A second roughly 7 to 11 cycle PCR used barcoded and J-beta primers. TCRdb passed the 5' RACE reads through MiXCR, listing each CDR3 protein once. The sample lists about 580,000 distinct CDR3 sequences, roughly 48% occurring once. V lost 4 bases, J lost 6 bases, and 7 bases stayed unmatched. The CDR3 length is 15 residues. CDR1 and CDR2 (germline): SGDLS, YYNGEE. The sequence derives from a man at least 80 years old in good health. Sequencing was done on a sample of blood. The chain joins TRBV9 to TRBJ2-1, with 10 bases fitting TRBD2. Written as DNA, the CDR3 is TGTGCCAGCAGCAAGAGGAGCGGGAGGGTCAATGAGCAGTTCTTC. Translated, it gives CASSKRSGRVNEQFF.